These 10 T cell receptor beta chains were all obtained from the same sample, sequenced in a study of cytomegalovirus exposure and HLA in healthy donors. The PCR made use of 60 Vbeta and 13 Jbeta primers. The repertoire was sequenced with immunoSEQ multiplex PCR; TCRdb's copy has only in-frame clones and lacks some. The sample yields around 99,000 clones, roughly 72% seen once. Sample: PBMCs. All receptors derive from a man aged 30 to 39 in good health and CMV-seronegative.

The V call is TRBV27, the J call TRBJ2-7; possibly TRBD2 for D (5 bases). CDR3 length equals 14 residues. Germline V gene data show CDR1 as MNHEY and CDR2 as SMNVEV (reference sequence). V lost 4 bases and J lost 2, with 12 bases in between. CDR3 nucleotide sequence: TGTGCCAGCAGTTCGCAAGTCGGGACCTACGAGCAGTACTTC. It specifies CASSSQVGTYEQYF.

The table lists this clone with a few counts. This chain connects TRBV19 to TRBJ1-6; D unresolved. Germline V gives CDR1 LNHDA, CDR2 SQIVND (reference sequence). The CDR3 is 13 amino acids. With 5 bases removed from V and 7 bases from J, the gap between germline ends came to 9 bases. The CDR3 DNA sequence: TGTGCCAGTAGTTGGCTGCAGAATTCACCCCTCCACTTT. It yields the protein CASSWLQNSPLHF.

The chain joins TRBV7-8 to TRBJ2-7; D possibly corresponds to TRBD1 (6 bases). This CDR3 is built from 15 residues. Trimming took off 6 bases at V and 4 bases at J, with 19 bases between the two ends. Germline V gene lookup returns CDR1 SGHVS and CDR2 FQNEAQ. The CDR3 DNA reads TGTGCCAGCAGTCCCTACAGGGCCCCTGGATACGAGCAGTACTTC. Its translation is CASSPYRAPGYEQYF.

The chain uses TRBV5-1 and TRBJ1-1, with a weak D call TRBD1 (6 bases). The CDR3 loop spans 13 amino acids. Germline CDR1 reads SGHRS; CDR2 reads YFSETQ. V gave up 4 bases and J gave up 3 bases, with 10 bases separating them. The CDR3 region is CASSAPGDTEAFF. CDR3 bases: TGCGCCAGCAGCGCACCAGGGGACACTGAAGCTTTCTTT. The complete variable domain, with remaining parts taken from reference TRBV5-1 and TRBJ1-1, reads KAGVTQTPRYLIKTRGQQVTLSCSPISGHRSVSWYQQTPGQGLQFLFEYFSETQRNKGNFPGRFSGRQFSNSRSEMNVSTLELGDSALYLCASSAPGDTEAFFGQGTRLTVV.

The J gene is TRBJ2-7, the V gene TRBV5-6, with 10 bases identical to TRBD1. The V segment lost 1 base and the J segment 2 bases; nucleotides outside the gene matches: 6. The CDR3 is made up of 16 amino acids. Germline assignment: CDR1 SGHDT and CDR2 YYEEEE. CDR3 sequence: CASSLFLGQGAYEQYF. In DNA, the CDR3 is TGTGCCAGCAGCTTGTTTCTAGGACAGGGGGCCTACGAGCAGTACTTC.

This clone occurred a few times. Written as DNA, the CDR3 is TGTGCCAGCAGGACCCGCGGCGATGAGCAGTTCTTC. Protein product: CASRTRGDEQFF. The chain has TRBV2 and TRBJ2-1; D is unresolved. Germline V lookup: CDR1 SNHLY, CDR2 FYNNEI. With 6 bases removed from V and 8 bases from J, the gap between germline ends came to 11 bases. The CDR3 spans 12 residues.

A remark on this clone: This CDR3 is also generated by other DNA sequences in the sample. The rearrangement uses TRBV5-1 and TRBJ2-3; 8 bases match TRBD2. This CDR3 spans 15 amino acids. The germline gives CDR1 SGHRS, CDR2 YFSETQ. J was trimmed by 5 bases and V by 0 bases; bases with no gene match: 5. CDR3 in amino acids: CASSLASGGGDTQYF. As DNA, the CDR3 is TGCGCCAGCAGCTTGGCATCGGGGGGGGGAGATACGCAGTATTTT.

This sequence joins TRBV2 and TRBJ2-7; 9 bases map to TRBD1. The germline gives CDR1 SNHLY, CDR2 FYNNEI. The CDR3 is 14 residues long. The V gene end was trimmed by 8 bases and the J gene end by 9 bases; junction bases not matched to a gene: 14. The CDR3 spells CASGGNRGQSGQYF. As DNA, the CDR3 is TGTGCCAGCGGGGGGAACAGGGGGCAGTCGGGGCAGTACTTC.

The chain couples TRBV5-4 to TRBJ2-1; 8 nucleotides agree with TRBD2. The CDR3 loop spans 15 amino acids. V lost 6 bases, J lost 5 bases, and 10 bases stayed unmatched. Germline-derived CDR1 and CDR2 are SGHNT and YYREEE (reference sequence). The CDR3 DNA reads TGTGCCAGCACCTTTATGGGCGGGGGGAACAATGAGCAGTTCTTC. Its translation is CASTFMGGGNNEQFF.

CDR3 amino acids: CASSPGWGGEQYF. The CDR3 nucleotides read TGTGCCAGCAGCCCCGGGTGGGGGGGTGAGCAGTACTTC. This chain joins TRBV5-6 and TRBJ2-7, with 7 nucleotides matching TRBD2. The CDR3 covers 13 residues. J lost 7 bases, V lost 4 bases, and 8 bases had no gene match. Germline loops: CDR1 SGHDT, CDR2 YYEEEE.